This TCR beta chain is drawn from a study of blood T cell repertoires in COVID-19. Study in general: COVID-19 samples collected from the United States, Italy and Spain covered acute and convalescent phases.

The method was immunoSEQ multiplex PCR; TCRdb's version includes in-frame clones alone and lacks a portion of them. The repertoire holds around 150,000 clones, 85% seen once, with 3% to 3.5% in the top ten. The V gene's germline CDR1 is SGHNT and CDR2 YYREEE (reference sequence). V dropped 4 bases and J dropped 2; count of bases not matched to a gene: 6. CDR3 size: 16 residues. The source is a human donor with acute or convalescent COVID-19. The donor label of this sample is uncertain. The sequencing input was peripheral blood. The chain uses TRBV5-4 and TRBJ2-5; 12 positions agree with TRBD2. The CDR3 is CASSPGTSGSQETQYF. The CDR3 bases are TGTGCCAGCAGCCCCGGGACTAGCGGGTCTCAAGAGACCCAGTACTTC.